Listed here are 8 T cell receptor beta chains from one sample, sequenced in a study of T-cell memory formation after mild COVID-19. A single record per CDR3 protein comes from TCRdb applying MiXCR to the 5' RACE reads. Among around 320,000 distinct CDR3 sequences listed, around 28% were seen once. The sample comprised PBMCs or a T cell subset sorted from them (not recorded which). The receptors come from an adult woman who had mild COVID-19 (a few samples of this study predate the infection). Cell type and time point are not known.

J is TRBJ1-1 and V is TRBV2; D gene ambiguous. Germline lookup yields CDR1 SNHLY and CDR2 FYNNEI. Trimming took off 3 bases at V and 7 bases at J, with 6 bases between the two ends. The CDR3 consists of 11 residues. The CDR3 region is CASSDADEAFF. For the CDR3, the DNA is TGTGCCAGCAGTGATGCGGATGAAGCTTTCTTT.

The chain carries TRBV29-1 and TRBJ2-2; perhaps TRBD1 as D (5 bases). The CDR3 covers 16 residues. Germline V gene data show CDR1 as SQVTM and CDR2 as ANQGSEA. Trimming removed 4 bases at V and 5 bases at J, with 20 bases between. The DNA for the CDR3 is TGCAGCGTTGGCCCCCACGCCAGGGCGGTGACCGGGGAGCTGTTTTTT. Protein sequence: CSVGPHARAVTGELFF.

The chain couples TRBV7-2 to TRBJ2-7; unclear D gene. The CDR3 loop spans 14 amino acids. Trimming stripped 3 bases from V and 3 bases from J, with 12 bases between. CDR1 and CDR2 from the germline V gene are SGHTA and FQGNSA. Here the CDR3 reads CASSFVGSYYEQYF. CDR3 nucleotides: TGTGCCAGCAGCTTTGTCGGCAGTTACTACGAGCAGTACTTC.

The chain couples TRBV3-1 to TRBJ1-6, with unresolved D. The CDR3 is 12 residues long. Trimming cost V 1 base and J 10 bases, with 5 bases left between them. Looked up from germline, CDR1 is LGHDT and CDR2 is YNNKEL (reference sequence). The CDR3 protein is CASSQGVSPLHF. The DNA for the CDR3 is TGTGCCAGCAGCCAAGGGGTCTCACCCCTCCACTTT.

This clonotype appeared a few times. V usage is TRBV14 and J usage is TRBJ1-1, with unresolved D. Deletions cut 0 bases from V and 0 bases from J, with 11 bases between. Germline V gives CDR1 SGHDN, CDR2 FVKESK. The CDR3 runs to 16 residues. The CDR3 nucleotides read TGTGCCAGCAGCCAAGATCTAGGTGTTTTGAACACTGAAGCTTTCTTT. Protein product: CASSQDLGVLNTEAFF.

The chain carries TRBV29-1 and TRBJ2-1, with 9 bases matching TRBD2. Germline CDR1 is SQVTM and CDR2 is ANQGSEA. J gave up 5 bases and V 4 bases, and 9 bases lay outside the gene matches. The CDR3 runs to 15 residues. CDR3 nucleotide sequence: TGCAGCGTTGTAGCTGGGTCTAGCGGGAACAATGAGCAGTTCTTC. This encodes CSVVAGSSGNNEQFF.

The CDR3 region has the DNA TGCGCCAGCAGCCAAGAATTAACAGGATCCTACAATGAGCAGTTCTTC. Protein sequence: CASSQELTGSYNEQFF. The V call is TRBV4-3, the J call TRBJ2-1; D may be TRBD1 (5 bases). CDR3 length equals 16 residues. CDR1 LGHNA and CDR2 YSLEER come from the germline V gene. V was trimmed by 0 bases and J by 1 base, leaving 10 bases between them.

This clonotype was seen more than once but under ten times. This chain links TRBV12-3 or TRBV12-4 with TRBJ2-6; a possible D gene is TRBD2 (5 bases). Trimming shortened V by 6 bases and J by 4 bases, and 13 bases separated the two germline ends. The CDR3 has 15 residues. The CDR3 coding sequence is TGTGCCAGCAGCCCCAATACGGGGGGGGCCAACGTCCTGACTTTC. Its translation: CASSPNTGGANVLTF.